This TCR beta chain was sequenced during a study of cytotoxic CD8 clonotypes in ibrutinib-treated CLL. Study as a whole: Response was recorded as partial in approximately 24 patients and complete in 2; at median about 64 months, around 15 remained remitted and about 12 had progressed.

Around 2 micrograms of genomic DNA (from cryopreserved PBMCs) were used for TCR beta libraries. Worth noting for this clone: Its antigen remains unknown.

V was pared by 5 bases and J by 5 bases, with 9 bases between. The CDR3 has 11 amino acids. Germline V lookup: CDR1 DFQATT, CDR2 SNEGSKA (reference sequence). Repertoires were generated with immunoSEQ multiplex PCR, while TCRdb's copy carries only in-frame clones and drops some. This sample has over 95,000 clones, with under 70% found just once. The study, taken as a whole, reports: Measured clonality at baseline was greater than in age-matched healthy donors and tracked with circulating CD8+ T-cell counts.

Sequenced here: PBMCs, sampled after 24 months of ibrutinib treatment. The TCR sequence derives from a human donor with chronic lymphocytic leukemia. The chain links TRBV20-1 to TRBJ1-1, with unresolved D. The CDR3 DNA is TGCAGTGCTTTATCTAGGACTGAAGCTTTCTTT. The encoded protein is CSALSRTEAFF.